These 18 T cell receptor beta chains share one sample of origin, sequenced in a study of Ad26.COV2.S vaccination and SARS-CoV-2 variants. The sample's treatment: about 20 received Ad26.COV2.S at low or high dose, single or two shots; several received placebo; per-sample allocation not given. Day 63 after the first injection of vaccine or placebo was the sampling time. TCRdb's table, derived via immunoSEQ multiplex PCR, lists solely in-frame clones and lacks some. The sample carries hundreds of thousands of clones, about 90% recorded once. The material was peripheral blood, obtained in a trial of Ad26.COV2.S vaccine versus placebo. These receptors all stem from a person aged 18-60 years who received the Ad26.COV2.S COVID-19 vaccine or a placebo.

The DNA of the CDR3 is TGTGCCAGCAGCTATCATGGAAACACCATATATTTT. Amino acids: CASSYHGNTIYF. This chain joins TRBV6-2 or TRBV6-3 and TRBJ1-3; D remains unclear. CDR3 size: 12 residues. Trimming stripped 6 bases from V and 3 bases from J, with 6 bases between. CDR1 MNHEY and CDR2 SVGEGT come from the germline V gene.

This chain links TRBV3-1 (or the pseudogene TRBV3-2) with TRBJ1-5; no clear D. V dropped 2 bases and J dropped 3 bases, with 8 bases sitting between them. The CDR3 sequence is 14 residues long. Germline CDR1 is LGHDT and CDR2 is YNNKEL (reference sequence). CDR3 in DNA: TGTGCCAGCAGCCAAAACGGTAACAATCAGCCCCAGCATTTT. It codes for CASSQNGNNQPQHF.

The rearrangement links TRBV28 to TRBJ2-5; 9 nucleotides agree with TRBD2. This CDR3 has 17 amino acids. From germline, CDR1 is MDHEN and CDR2 SYDVKM. V shed 3 bases and J 0 bases; nucleotides not matched to a gene: 8. The CDR3 region is CASSFMASGAYQETQYF. Here the CDR3 DNA reads TGTGCCAGCAGTTTCATGGCTAGCGGGGCGTACCAAGAGACCCAGTACTTC.

This rearrangement joins TRBV30 to TRBJ1-2; maybe TRBD1 (6 bases). The CDR3 loop spans 16 amino acids. Germline CDR1 is GTSNPN and CDR2 is SVGIG (reference sequence). Trimming cost V 5 bases and J 0 bases, with 19 bases left between them. The DNA for the CDR3 is TGTGCCTGGGGTGCCGGGGGCCTTAGGACTAACTATGGCTACACCTTC. Residues: CAWGAGGLRTNYGYTF.

With respect to this clone: The sample holds other DNA sequences that translate to the same CDR3. The gene calls are TRBV18 and TRBJ1-5, with 7 positions matching TRBD1. The junction had 1 base not matched to a gene; V was cut back by 3 bases and J by 5 bases. Per the germline V gene, CDR1 is KGHSH and CDR2 is LQKENI. The CDR3 extends over 13 amino acids. The CDR3 loop is CASSPGTDQPQHF. The DNA for the CDR3 is TGTGCCAGCTCACCCGGGACAGATCAGCCCCAGCATTTT.

V gene TRBV18 combines with J gene TRBJ2-7; 7 bases line up with TRBD1. V dropped 6 bases and J dropped 5; count of bases not matched to a gene: 13. The CDR3 consists of 15 residues. Germline loops: CDR1 KGHSH, CDR2 LQKENI. The CDR3: CASSFGQVGPNEQYF. The CDR3 bases are TGTGCCAGCTCGTTCGGACAGGTGGGCCCTAACGAGCAGTACTTC.

The table lists this clone with a count of one. The rearrangement uses TRBV6-1 and TRBJ2-5; tentative D call: TRBD1 (6 bases). The germline gives CDR1 MNHNS, CDR2 SASEGT. V lost 1 base and J 4 bases, leaving 13 bases between the germline ends. The CDR3 consists of 15 residues. CDR3 sequence (DNA): TGTGCCAGCAGTGAAGGCAGGGGAAATAGAGAGACCCAGTACTTC. Translated: CASSEGRGNRETQYF.

This clone was seen a single time. The chain recombines TRBV27 with TRBJ1-1; 10 nucleotides line up with TRBD1. Germline values: CDR1 MNHEY, CDR2 SMNVEV (reference sequence). The CDR3 length is 13 residues. V shed 4 bases and J 6 bases; nucleotides not matched to a gene: 2. CDR3 loop: CASSSGQGPEAFF. The CDR3 DNA is TGTGCCAGCAGTTCGGGACAGGGGCCTGAAGCTTTCTTT.

The V call is TRBV19, the J call TRBJ2-3, with TRBD2 identical over 8 bases. This CDR3 has 16 residues. The germline V gene has CDR1 LNHDA and CDR2 SQIVND (reference sequence). V was clipped by 1 base and J by 2 bases; unmatched bases: 5. CDR3 sequence: CASSIAWRGATDTQYF. CDR3 DNA sequence: TGTGCCAGTAGTATAGCGTGGCGGGGGGCCACAGATACGCAGTATTTT.

Of note for this clone: Other DNA sequences in this sample translate to the same CDR3. The rearrangement uses TRBV5-1 and TRBJ1-5, with D perhaps matching TRBD1 (6 bases). The V end was cut by 0 bases, the J end by 4 bases, with 11 bases between. Germline CDR1 SGHRS, CDR2 YFSETQ. The CDR3 is made up of 15 amino acids. The CDR3 nucleotides read TGCGCCAGCAGCTTGGAAGGGGGGTCGAATCAGCCCCAGCATTTT. The encoded protein is CASSLEGGSNQPQHF.

The V gene is TRBV11-2, the J gene TRBJ2-2; D is unresolved. From germline, CDR1 is SGHAT and CDR2 FQNNGV. V dropped 2 bases and J dropped 2 bases, with 6 bases sitting between them. This CDR3 is built from 14 residues. The CDR3 DNA sequence: TGTGCCAGCAGCTTAACAGATAACACCGGGGAGCTGTTTTTT. Translated, it gives CASSLTDNTGELFF.

The genes are TRBV4-3 and TRBJ2-7; the D gene is possibly TRBD2 (6 bases). The CDR3 length is 17 residues. V dropped 1 base and J dropped 2 bases, with 18 bases sitting between them. Per germline, CDR1 LGHNA and CDR2 YSLEER. The CDR3 sequence is CASSQGPKGGAPYEQYF. Here the CDR3 DNA reads TGCGCCAGCAGCCAAGGGCCGAAGGGCGGGGCACCCTACGAGCAGTACTTC.

The chain joins TRBV28 to TRBJ1-1; D ambiguous. The CDR3 loop spans 16 amino acids. From germline, CDR1 is MDHEN and CDR2 SYDVKM. The V and J ends lost 7 bases and 0 bases respectively, with 18 bases between them. The CDR3 region is CASIKSFYLMNTEAFF. The CDR3 region has the DNA TGTGCCAGCATTAAAAGTTTTTACCTCATGAACACTGAAGCTTTCTTT.

This sequence joins TRBV24-1 and TRBJ2-3; TRBD1 might be the D (6 bases). Germline CDR1 is KGHDR and CDR2 is SFDVKD. The CDR3 is made up of 13 amino acids. V shed 10 bases and J shed 2 bases, with 12 bases lying between them. The CDR3 DNA reads as TGTGCCACGTCGACAGGAACCACAGATACGCAGTATTTT. It is translated as CATSTGTTDTQYF.

The V and J genes are TRBV27 and TRBJ2-4; D is possibly TRBD1 (6 bases). CDR3 length: 15 amino acids. V shed 6 bases and J shed 0 bases, with 12 bases lying between them. Germline-derived CDR1 and CDR2 are MNHEY and SMNVEV (reference sequence). CDR3 sequence reads: CASRRDTLAKNIQYF. The CDR3 bases are TGTGCCAGCAGGAGGGACACCCTAGCCAAAAACATTCAGTACTTC.

This clone was observed a few times. The rearrangement joins TRBV19 to TRBJ2-7, with TRBD2 identical over 11 bases. V trimming: 1 base; J trimming: 7 bases; junction bases outside the gene matches: 9. This CDR3 region has 16 residues. In germline, CDR1 is LNHDA, CDR2 SQIVND (reference sequence). The DNA of the CDR3 is TGTGCCAGTAGTATAGCCGGGACTAGCGGACTCTCTGAGCAGTACTTC. Translated, it gives CASSIAGTSGLSEQYF.

This chain connects TRBV9 to TRBJ2-1; D ambiguous. The CDR3 extends over 16 amino acids. V gave up 2 bases and J gave up 4 bases, with 16 bases separating them. CDR1 SGDLS and CDR2 YYNGEE come from the germline V gene. The CDR3 loop is CASSVTLAHLYNEQFF. CDR3 coding DNA: TGTGCCAGCAGCGTGACTTTAGCCCACCTTTACAATGAGCAGTTCTTC.

The CDR3 nucleotides are TGTGCCAGTCGCAACCACGGACAGGCGTTCACAGATACGCAGTATTTT. Translated, it gives CASRNHGQAFTDTQYF. This chain connects TRBV19 to TRBJ2-3; TRBD1 matches at 7 bases. J gave up 2 bases and V 8 bases, and 13 bases lay outside the gene matches. Germline-derived CDR1 and CDR2 are LNHDA and SQIVND (reference sequence). This CDR3 spans 16 amino acids.